These 7 T cell receptor beta chains came from one sample sequenced in a study of T cells in Graves' hyperthyroidism and ophthalmopathy. Regions amplified from RNA transcripts were the TCR beta CDR3 regions. The study used the HTBI primer set for a first-round RT-PCR of the TCR CDR3. TCRdb passed the multiplex PCR reads through MiXCR, listing each CDR3 protein once. This sample has more than 600,000 distinct CDR3 sequences, with roughly 15% found just once. The sequenced material came from blood. These TCRs come from a man aged 18 to 30 with Graves' hyperthyroidism.

Many counts were recorded for this clonotype. The chain has TRBV18 and TRBJ2-7; 9 nucleotides line up with TRBD1. There are 14 residues in the CDR3. V trimming: 2 bases; J trimming: 5 bases; junction bases outside the gene matches: 4. From germline, CDR1 is KGHSH and CDR2 LQKENI. DNA for the CDR3: TGTGCCAGCTCACCAGGGACAGGGAGCGACGAGCAGTACTTC. Translating gives CASSPGTGSDEQYF.

This clonotype was observed many times. The chain recombines TRBV2 with TRBJ2-1; TRBD2 aligns across 9 bases. CDR1 and CDR2 (germline): SNHLY, FYNNEI. The CDR3 spans 18 residues. Trimming removed 3 bases from V and 0 bases from J; junction bases left unmatched: 9. The CDR3 sequence is CASSEPASGKLSYNEQFF. CDR3 sequence (DNA): TGTGCCAGCAGTGAGCCAGCTAGCGGGAAACTCTCCTACAATGAGCAGTTCTTC.

This clonotype was seen only a few times. The chain employs TRBV3-1 and TRBJ2-5, with 9 bases that match TRBD1. This CDR3 has 12 amino acids. CDR1 is LGHDT, CDR2 YNNKEL, per germline (reference sequence). V gave up 3 bases and J gave up 11 bases; unmatched junction bases: 4. As DNA, the CDR3 is TGTGCCAGCAGCCAGAGGGACAGGGCTCAGTACTTC. This encodes CASSQRDRAQYF.

The J gene is TRBJ2-1, the V gene TRBV5-1, with D possibly being TRBD1 (7 bases). Trimming cost V 3 bases and J 6 bases, with 10 bases left between them. The CDR3 runs 13 residues. Germline CDR1 SGHRS, CDR2 YFSETQ. CDR3 DNA: TGCGCCAGCAGCTACCAGGGGGGCAATGAGCAGTTCTTC. This gives the protein CASSYQGGNEQFF.

The rearrangement links TRBV3-1 to TRBJ2-1; D ambiguous. Per the germline V gene, CDR1 is LGHDT and CDR2 is YNNKEL (reference sequence). The CDR3 runs to 15 residues. Trimming took off 0 bases at V and 4 bases at J, with 10 bases between the two ends. CDR3: CASSQDPGPYNEQFF. The CDR3 nucleotides are TGTGCCAGCAGCCAAGACCCAGGACCTTACAATGAGCAGTTCTTC.

Ten or more counts support this clonotype. The J gene is TRBJ2-7, the V gene TRBV24-1; 10 nucleotides match TRBD1. The CDR3 extends over 16 amino acids. V shed 4 bases and J 0 bases; nucleotides not matched to a gene: 5. Germline CDR1 and CDR2: KGHDR and SFDVKD. The CDR3 bases are TGTGCCACCAGTGACCGGGGACAGGGGAGCTCCTACGAGCAGTACTTC. It translates to CATSDRGQGSSYEQYF.

V usage is TRBV7-3 and J usage is TRBJ1-1; D gene uncertain. V was shortened by 5 bases and J by 0 bases, with 10 bases between the two germline ends. The CDR3 has 14 amino acids. Germline loops: CDR1 SGHTA, CDR2 FQGTGA. DNA for the CDR3: TGTGCCAGCAGCACGGACGGCATGAACACTGAAGCTTTCTTT. Translated: CASSTDGMNTEAFF.